Following are 14 T cell receptor beta chains from one sample sequenced in a study of read filtering for tumor transcriptome and immune sequencing. From roughly 390 ng of RNA, a library with molecular barcoded alpha/delta and beta/gamma adaptors was made. In TCRdb, the reads were re-called with MiXCR into one record per CDR3 protein. The table lists 100,000 to 150,000 distinct CDR3 sequences, over 10% of them singletons, with more than 9.5% in the top ten. Sequenced: a population of CD138-negative cells sorted from bone marrow. Receptors originate from a donor aged 40 or over with multiple myeloma.

This clonotype was counted ten times or more. The chain has TRBV27 and TRBJ2-7; 12 nucleotides align to TRBD2. The junction had 2 bases not matched to a gene; V was cut back by 8 bases and J by 3 bases. The CDR3 is 13 residues long. Germline V gene lookup returns CDR1 MNHEY and CDR2 SMNVEV (reference sequence). In DNA form, the CDR3 reads TGTGCCAGCTCACTAGCGGGAGGCTACGAGCAGTACTTC. It translates to CASSLAGGYEQYF.

This clonotype was counted ten times or more. The rearrangement links TRBV5-1 to TRBJ2-2; TRBD2 aligns across 14 bases. With V trimmed by 3 bases and J by 5 bases, 6 bases remained unmatched. CDR3 length: 17 residues. CDR1 is SGHRS and CDR2 is YFSETQ in the germline V gene. The CDR3 spells CASSSGTSGRETGELFF. CDR3 sequence (DNA): TGCGCCAGCAGCTCCGGGACTAGCGGGAGAGAGACCGGGGAGCTGTTTTTT.

At least ten counts were recorded for this clonotype. The CDR3 spells CASSPRPFGQISTARLTGELFF. The CDR3 DNA is TGTGCCAGCAGCCCTCGCCCCTTCGGACAGATTTCCACCGCTCGATTAACCGGGGAGCTGTTTTTT. The chain carries TRBV3-1 and TRBJ2-2, with D perhaps TRBD1 (6 bases). Germline lookup yields CDR1 LGHDT and CDR2 YNNKEL (reference sequence). The CDR3 sequence is 22 residues long. With 4 bases removed from V and 5 bases from J, the gap between germline ends came to 35 bases. Full variable domain (outside the CDR3, taken from reference TRBV3-1 and TRBJ2-2): DTAVSQTPKYLVTQMGNDKSIKCEQNLGHDTMYWYKQDSKKFLKIMFSYNNKELIINETVPNRFSPKSPDKAHLNLHINSLELGDSAVYFCASSPRPFGQISTARLTGELFFGEGSRLTVL.

This clonotype came up many times. The rearrangement links TRBV27 to TRBJ2-1; D remains ambiguous. Per the germline V gene, CDR1 is MNHEY and CDR2 is SMNVEV (reference sequence). Between the trimmed V and J ends, which lost 6 bases and 7 bases, there was a span of 13 bases. This CDR3 is built from 13 residues. CDR3 loop: CASRQQNRNEQFF. CDR3 DNA: TGTGCCAGCAGACAGCAGAACCGGAATGAGCAGTTCTTC.

At least ten counts were recorded for this clonotype. The J gene is TRBJ2-1, the V gene TRBV28; maybe TRBD2 (5 bases). Germline CDR1 MDHEN, CDR2 SYDVKM. This CDR3 is 15 amino acids long. V lost 2 bases and J lost 3, with 11 bases in between. CDR3 loop: CASSLGGWVYNEQFF. As DNA, the CDR3 is TGTGCCAGCAGTTTAGGCGGGTGGGTCTACAATGAGCAGTTCTTC.

In this sample, this clonotype turned up many times. The chain has TRBV28 and TRBJ1-5; no reliable D call. Trimming shortened V by 3 bases and J by 11 bases, and 23 bases separated the two germline ends. CDR1 and CDR2 (germline): MDHEN, SYDVKM. The CDR3 loop spans 16 amino acids. The CDR3, as DNA: TGTGCCAGCAGTTTTTCGGGCCCTCCCACCCCATGGGCCCAGCATTTT. Its protein is CASSFSGPPTPWAQHF.

As DNA, the CDR3 is TGTGCCAGCAGTTCGCTTAGCGGGAGTCTCTTCGAGCAGTACTTC. Translated, it gives CASSSLSGSLFEQYF. This chain connects TRBV28 to TRBJ2-7; 9 nucleotides agree with TRBD2. The length of the CDR3 is 15 residues. J was trimmed by 6 bases and V by 4 bases; bases with no gene match: 10. The V gene's germline CDR1 is MDHEN and CDR2 SYDVKM.

This clonotype was recorded many times. V and J are TRBV4-1 and TRBJ1-1; D is ambiguous. The CDR3 runs 14 residues. Trimming cost V 4 bases and J 5 bases, with 14 bases left between them. Looked up from germline, CDR1 is MGHRA and CDR2 is YSYEKL. The CDR3 DNA is TGCGCCAGCAGCCCCGGGCGGGTGGAAACTGAAGCTTTCTTT. Translation gives CASSPGRVETEAFF.

This clonotype has a count of ten or more. The chain recombines TRBV28 with TRBJ2-3; 15 bases align to TRBD2. V lost 4 bases, J lost 15 bases, and 11 bases stayed unmatched. The CDR3 runs to 15 residues. CDR1 is MDHEN and CDR2 is SYDVKM in the germline V gene. This CDR3 reads CASSSPPGLAGGVYF. The CDR3, as DNA: TGTGCCAGCAGTTCTCCCCCCGGACTAGCGGGAGGGGTTTATTTT.

This clonotype was seen many times. The chain employs TRBV6-1 and TRBJ2-5; 8 bases map to TRBD1. The germline CDR1 and CDR2 sequences are MNHNS and SASEGT. The CDR3 length is 14 residues. J was trimmed by 1 base and V by 6 bases; bases with no gene match: 4. The CDR3 DNA sequence: TGTGCCAGCAGGACAGGGGACACCCAAGAGACCCAGTACTTC. Translating it yields CASRTGDTQETQYF.

Of note for this clonotype: This likely traces to a read error, being one base from a far larger clone. V gene TRBV7-9 combines with J gene TRBJ2-1; TRBD2 is a possible D gene (6 bases). The CDR3 consists of 13 residues. In germline, CDR1 is SEHNR, CDR2 FQNEAQ (reference sequence). CDR3 amino acids: CASNLATSNEQFF. CDR3 bases: TGTGCCAGCAACTTAGCGACTAGTAATGAGCAGTTCTTC.

With regard to this clonotype: Its ends do not fully match the called genes, so a read error is possible. The chain carries TRBV5-1 and TRBJ2-6; D may be TRBD2 (6 bases). CDR3 length: 18 residues. Germline CDR1 SGHRS, CDR2 YFSETQ. This CDR3 reads CASSLAGRTATGGNVLTF. Written as DNA, the CDR3 is TGCGCCAGCAGCCTTGCAGGACGGACCGCGACCGGGGGCAACGTCCTGACTTTC.

The table lists this clonotype with many counts. The gene calls are TRBV7-9 and TRBJ1-1, with D maybe TRBD1 (5 bases). CDR3 length: 15 amino acids. V was clipped by 5 bases and J by 4 bases, with 17 bases between them. Germline lookup yields CDR1 SEHNR and CDR2 FQNEAQ (reference sequence). The chain's CDR3 is CASSPVGIQGTEAFF. CDR3 nucleotides: TGTGCCAGCAGCCCAGTCGGAATTCAGGGCACTGAAGCTTTCTTT.

On this clonotype itself: This may come from a read error, since a much larger clone is one base off. The chain links TRBV24-1 to TRBJ2-1; D unresolved. V was pared by 12 bases and J by 7 bases, with 24 bases between. The germline gives CDR1 KGHDR, CDR2 SFDVKD. The CDR3 consists of 15 residues. The CDR3 nucleotides read TGTGCCTCCGGCCCAAATCAAGGCATAGGTAATGAGCAGTTCTTC. This translates into CASGPNQGIGNEQFF.